The 3 T cell receptor beta chains reported below all come from one sample, sequenced in a study of esophageal squamous cell carcinoma under preoperative chemotherapy. TCRdb passed the PCR reads through MiXCR, listing each CDR3 protein once. The table lists 15,000 to 20,000 distinct CDR3 sequences, just over 45% of them singletons. This sample's time point: after preoperative PTX-NDP chemotherapy. Specimen collection occurred from a patient given preoperative chemotherapy. These receptors were taken from a human donor with esophageal squamous cell carcinoma. The donor label of this sample is uncertain.

The chain employs TRBV6-1 and TRBJ2-3; no definite D call. Germline CDR1 is MNHNS and CDR2 is SASEGT. The CDR3 has 15 amino acids. The V and J ends lost 7 bases and 10 bases respectively, with 24 bases between them. CDR3 amino acids: CASNDPGVGTEAQYF. The CDR3 DNA follows: TGTGCCAGCAATGACCCAGGTGTGGGCACCGAGGCGCAGTATTTT.

The rearrangement uses TRBV11-3 and TRBJ2-1, with no clear D. The better agreement between TRBJ1-4 and the DNA end casts doubt on the J call. Germline CDR1 SGHNT, CDR2 YENEEA. This CDR3 spans 12 amino acids. CDR3 protein: CASSLDGAELFF. DNA of the CDR3: TGTGCCAGCAGCTTAGACGGCGCGGAACTGTTTTTT.

This chain connects TRBV7-8 to TRBJ2-3, with D unresolved. The CDR3 totals 15 residues. The ends were cut back, 5 bases at V and 6 bases at J, with 18 bases in the middle. The V gene's germline CDR1 is SGHVS and CDR2 FQNEAQ. This CDR3 is CASSPPDPALDTQYF. CDR3 sequence (DNA): TGTGCCAGCAGCCCCCCCGATCCTGCGCTCGATACGCAGTATTTT.